This is a list of T cell receptor beta chains from one sample in a study of T cell responses to AZD1222 COVID-19 vaccine. TCRdb's table, derived via immunoSEQ multiplex PCR, lists solely in-frame clones and lacks some. Among about 120,000 clones, 80% to 90% were seen once, and the ten largest hold approximately 1.7%. Here the sequenced sample was peripheral blood, taken on day 0 of AZD1222 vaccination. These receptors all stem from an adult in good health. The CDR3 runs from the conserved cysteine through the conserved F or W. The order of the fields is CDR3 DNA, CDR3 protein, V gene, J gene, CDR3 length, clone size, D gene. D genes are given only for firm matches. The listing skips clone size in some rows; elsewhere it reads once, few, many or a size class.

DNA: TGTGCCAGCAGCGTAGGGGACGGCTCCTACGAGCAGTACTTC
CDR3: CASSVGDGSYEQYF
V: TRBV9
J: TRBJ2-7
length: 14
size: once
D: .

DNA: TGTGCCACCAGCAGGAGGGGGGTAGCTGGCTACACCTTC
CDR3: CATSRRGVAGYTF
V: TRBV15
J: TRBJ1-2
length: 13
size: .
D: .

DNA: TGTGCCAGCAGCCCGCGGGACTCTCAGGATATCTATGAGCAGTTCTTC
CDR3: CASSPRDSQDIYEQFF
V: TRBV7-3
J: TRBJ2-1
length: 16
size: .
D: .

DNA: TGCGCCAGCAGCCAACCCGACGGGAGCAATCAGCCCCAGCATTTT
CDR3: CASSQPDGSNQPQHF
V: TRBV4-1
J: TRBJ1-5
length: 15
size: .
D: .

DNA: TGTGCCAGCAGTCGAGGACAGGGGTCTGAAGCTTTCTTT
CDR3: CASSRGQGSEAFF
V: TRBV3-1/TRBV3-2
J: TRBJ1-1
length: 13
size: .
D: TRBD1

DNA: TGTGCCAGCAGCTTAGGCGGGAGTGGGGAGACCCAGTACTTC
CDR3: CASSLGGSGETQYF
V: TRBV7-2
J: TRBJ2-5
length: 14
size: .
D: TRBD2

DNA: TGTGCCAGCTGTGAACTGGGACAGGGGTCAGATACGCAGTATTTT
CDR3: CASCELGQGSDTQYF
V: TRBV18
J: TRBJ2-3
length: 15
size: .
D: TRBD1

DNA: TGTGCCAGCAGTCGGCGGATGGGGGGGGATGAGCAGTTCTTC
CDR3: CASSRRMGGDEQFF
V: TRBV6-2/TRBV6-3
J: TRBJ2-1
length: 14
size: .
D: TRBD2

DNA: TGTGCCAGCAGTTCCCTTCTTGGCACTGAAGCTTTCTTT
CDR3: CASSSLLGTEAFF
V: TRBV27
J: TRBJ1-1
length: 13
size: .
D: .

DNA: TGTGCCAGCAGTCGACAGGAGAACTATGGCTACACCTTC
CDR3: CASSRQENYGYTF
V: TRBV6-5
J: TRBJ1-2
length: 13
size: .
D: .

DNA: TGTGCCAGCAGCTTAGGAAGGGGGAGATTAAGTGCTGAAGCTTTCTTT
CDR3: CASSLGRGRLSAEAFF
V: TRBV11-2
J: TRBJ1-1
length: 16
size: .
D: .

DNA: TGTGCCTGGAGTGTTGGAGGGGCCTATAATTCACCCCTCCACTTT
CDR3: CAWSVGGAYNSPLHF
V: TRBV30
J: TRBJ1-6
length: 15
size: few
D: .

DNA: TGCGCCAGCAGCTTACGACAGCGGAGCTCTGGGGCCAACGTCCTGACTTTC
CDR3: CASSLRQRSSGANVLTF
V: TRBV5-1
J: TRBJ2-6
length: 17
size: .
D: .

DNA: TGCAGCGTTGTTGCAAGAGGGGGGCGGGGGGGCCCAGATACGCAGTATTTT
CDR3: CSVVARGGRGGPDTQYF
V: TRBV29-1
J: TRBJ2-3
length: 17
size: .
D: TRBD2

DNA: TGTGCCAGCAGCTTAAACGGGCAGGGCGTAGGCACCGGGGAGCTGTTTTTT
CDR3: CASSLNGQGVGTGELFF
V: TRBV7-3
J: TRBJ2-2
length: 17
size: .
D: .

DNA: TGTGCCACCAGCCCCGGACGGTTAAACACCGGGGAGCTGTTTTTT
CDR3: CATSPGRLNTGELFF
V: TRBV24-1
J: TRBJ2-2
length: 15
size: once
D: .

DNA: TGTGCCAGCAGTTACTCGTGGGGGTGTCTTGACTGCCCCACGCGTTATAGCAATCAGCCCCAGCATTTT
CDR3: CASSYSWGCLDCPTRYSNQPQHF
V: TRBV6-7
J: TRBJ1-5
length: 23
size: .
D: .

DNA: TGTGCTAGCAGCTTAGACGGTGGCAGGGCGGAGCAGTTCTTC
CDR3: CASSLDGGRAEQFF
V: TRBV7-7
J: TRBJ2-1
length: 14
size: few
D: .

DNA: TGTGCCAGCAGTAGGAGGGTGGGAATTAACAATCAGCCCCAGCATTTT
CDR3: CASSRRVGINNQPQHF
V: TRBV2
J: TRBJ1-5
length: 16
size: .
D: .

DNA: TGTGCCGTCGACAGGGACCAGCCCCAGCATTTT
CDR3: CAVDRDQPQHF
V: TRBV6-5
J: TRBJ1-5
length: 11
size: .
D: TRBD1

DNA: TGTGCCAGCCTAGGTGAACGTAATTCACCCCTCCACTTT
CDR3: CASLGERNSPLHF
V: TRBV21-1
J: TRBJ1-6
length: 13
size: .
D: .

DNA: TGCGCCAGCGGAAAGGAAACAGCGAACTATGGCTACACCTTC
CDR3: CASGKETANYGYTF
V: TRBV5-1
J: TRBJ1-2
length: 14
size: .
D: .

DNA: TGTGCCTGGAGTAAACAAACCAACACTGAAGCTTTCTTT
CDR3: CAWSKQTNTEAFF
V: TRBV30
J: TRBJ1-1
length: 13
size: .
D: .

DNA: TGTGCCATCAGCGCGGGACAGACCTATAATTCACCCCTCCACTTT
CDR3: CAISAGQTYNSPLHF
V: TRBV10-3
J: TRBJ1-6
length: 15
size: .
D: TRBD1

DNA: TGTGCCAGCAGCCAAACTCAGGGGGTCTTTTCACCCCTCCACTTT
CDR3: CASSQTQGVFSPLHF
V: TRBV14
J: TRBJ1-6
length: 15
size: .
D: TRBD1

DNA: TGTGCCAGCAGCTCGATTAGGGGACTAGCTGCGGGAGTGGGCGGGACCCAGTACTTC
CDR3: CASSSIRGLAAGVGGTQYF
V: TRBV7-2
J: TRBJ2-5
length: 19
size: .
D: TRBD2

DNA: TGTGCCAGCTCACTCCAGCGGGCCAACAATGAGCAGTTCTTC
CDR3: CASSLQRANNEQFF
V: TRBV18
J: TRBJ2-1
length: 14
size: .
D: .

DNA: TGTGCCAGTAGTATTTCGGCCCGGAGGAATCAGCCCCAGCATTTT
CDR3: CASSISARRNQPQHF
V: TRBV19
J: TRBJ1-5
length: 15
size: .
D: .

DNA: TGTGCCAGCAGCCGTAGCGGGGTGAACACCGGGGAGCTGTTTTTT
CDR3: CASSRSGVNTGELFF
V: TRBV7-3
J: TRBJ2-2
length: 15
size: few
D: TRBD2

DNA: TGCGCCAGCAGCCAGGGGGTTCTCACTGAAGCTTTCTTT
CDR3: CASSQGVLTEAFF
V: TRBV4-1
J: TRBJ1-1
length: 13
size: .
D: .

DNA: TGTGCCAGCATGAGACAGGCCTATGGCTACACCTTC
CDR3: CASMRQAYGYTF
V: TRBV28
J: TRBJ1-2
length: 12
size: .
D: .

DNA: TGTGCCAGCAGCTTAAGTCGTGGGGGTGTTGAGACCCAGTACTTC
CDR3: CASSLSRGGVETQYF
V: TRBV7-7
J: TRBJ2-5
length: 15
size: .
D: .

DNA: TGTGCCAGCAGCTTAGAAGGACTAACCGCGGGCGATGAGCAGTTCTTC
CDR3: CASSLEGLTAGDEQFF
V: TRBV11-2
J: TRBJ2-1
length: 16
size: .
D: .

DNA: TGTGCCAGCAGTTCCATGGACAGGTCCTACGAGCAGTACTTC
CDR3: CASSSMDRSYEQYF
V: TRBV27
J: TRBJ2-7
length: 14
size: .
D: TRBD1

DNA: TGTGCCAGCAGCCAATCAGACCGAGAGAACACTGAAGCTTTCTTT
CDR3: CASSQSDRENTEAFF
V: TRBV3-1/TRBV3-2
J: TRBJ1-1
length: 15
size: .
D: .

DNA: TGTGCCAGCAGCTCGAGGAGGAGCTACGAGCAGTACTTC
CDR3: CASSSRRSYEQYF
V: TRBV7-2
J: TRBJ2-7
length: 13
size: .
D: .

DNA: TGTGCCAGAGTCTGGGACAGGGTGTGGAGCACTGAAGCTTTCTTT
CDR3: CARVWDRVWSTEAFF
V: TRBV6-8
J: TRBJ1-1
length: 15
size: .
D: TRBD1

DNA: TGCGCCAGCAGCTCACAGGGAATGAACGAGCAGTACTTC
CDR3: CASSSQGMNEQYF
V: TRBV5-1
J: TRBJ2-7
length: 13
size: once
D: .

DNA: TGTGCCACCGGTCTCTCCGGGCAGGGAGCCTACGAGCAGTACTTC
CDR3: CATGLSGQGAYEQYF
V: TRBV15
J: TRBJ2-7
length: 15
size: .
D: .

DNA: TGTGCTTCTGCGGGGGGAGGGCCTGCAGATACGCAGTATTTT
CDR3: CASAGGGPADTQYF
V: TRBV7-3
J: TRBJ2-3
length: 14
size: .
D: TRBD2

DNA: TGCAGCGTTGGACTAGCGGGGGCTAGCACAGATACGCAGTATTTT
CDR3: CSVGLAGASTDTQYF
V: TRBV29-1
J: TRBJ2-3
length: 15
size: .
D: TRBD2

DNA: TGCAGCGTTGGAGCCAATGGGGCCTACAATGAGCAGTTCTTC
CDR3: CSVGANGAYNEQFF
V: TRBV29-1
J: TRBJ2-1
length: 14
size: .
D: .

DNA: TGTGCCAGTTCGATGAGGAGGGAGCAGTACTTC
CDR3: CASSMRREQYF
V: TRBV2
J: TRBJ2-7
length: 11
size: once
D: .

DNA: TGTGCCAGTATGAGGGGAAAGGATCAGCCCCAGCATTTT
CDR3: CASMRGKDQPQHF
V: TRBV19
J: TRBJ1-5
length: 13
size: .
D: .

DNA: TGTGCCAGTGGAGGCGGAGGGCACACCACAACGGGAGAGACCCAGTACTTC
CDR3: CASGGGGHTTTGETQYF
V: TRBV19
J: TRBJ2-5
length: 17
size: once
D: .

DNA: TGCAGCGTTGGGACAGGGGGTTTAGGAATTGAAGCTTTCTTT
CDR3: CSVGTGGLGIEAFF
V: TRBV29-1
J: TRBJ1-1
length: 14
size: .
D: TRBD1

DNA: TGTGCCAGCAGTTTCCGCTCGAGGGCGAACACTGAAGCTTTCTTT
CDR3: CASSFRSRANTEAFF
V: TRBV6-2/TRBV6-3
J: TRBJ1-1
length: 15
size: .
D: .

DNA: TGTGCCAGCAGTTTTCGGGTCTCCTATAATTCACCCCTCCACTTT
CDR3: CASSFRVSYNSPLHF
V: TRBV27
J: TRBJ1-6
length: 15
size: once
D: .

DNA: TGTGCCAGCAGCCACCGGGACAGGGATCTCTACGAGCAGTACTTC
CDR3: CASSHRDRDLYEQYF
V: TRBV27
J: TRBJ2-7
length: 15
size: once
D: TRBD1

DNA: TGTGCCTGGGATAGGGGTGGCTACACCTTC
CDR3: CAWDRGGYTF
V: TRBV30
J: TRBJ1-2
length: 10
size: .
D: .

DNA: TGTGCCAGTGGCCCGACAGGAGGGGAAAAACTGTTTTTT
CDR3: CASGPTGGEKLFF
V: TRBV19
J: TRBJ1-4
length: 13
size: .
D: .